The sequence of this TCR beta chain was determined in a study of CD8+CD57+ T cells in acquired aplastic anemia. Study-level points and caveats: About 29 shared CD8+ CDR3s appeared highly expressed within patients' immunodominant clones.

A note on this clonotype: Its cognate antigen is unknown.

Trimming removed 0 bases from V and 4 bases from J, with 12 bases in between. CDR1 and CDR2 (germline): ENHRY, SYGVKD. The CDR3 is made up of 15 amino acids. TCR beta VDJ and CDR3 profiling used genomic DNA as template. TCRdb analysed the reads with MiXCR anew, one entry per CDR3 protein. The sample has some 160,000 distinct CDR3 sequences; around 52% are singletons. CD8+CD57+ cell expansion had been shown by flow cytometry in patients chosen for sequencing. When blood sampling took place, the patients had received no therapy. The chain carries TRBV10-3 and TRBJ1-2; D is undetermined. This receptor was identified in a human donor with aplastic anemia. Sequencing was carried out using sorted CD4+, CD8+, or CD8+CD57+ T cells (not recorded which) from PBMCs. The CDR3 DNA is TGTGCCATCAGTGAGTCGACTCAACGGATCTATGGCTACACCTTC. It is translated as CAISESTQRIYGYTF.